This T cell receptor (beta chain) was profiled in a study of cytotoxic CD8 clonotypes in ibrutinib-treated CLL. Study overall: With a range of 6 to 36, the median treatment time before response samples were taken was roughly 12 months. Broader study findings: Exceeding age-matched healthy donors, baseline clonality also tracked the counts of circulating CD8+ T cells. Public clonotypes occurred uncommonly; on treatment, they contracted or remained stable.

V shed 3 bases, J shed 6 bases, and the junction held 4 bases outside the gene matches. Germline CDR1 reads MGHDK; CDR2 reads SYGVNS. The CDR3 sequence is 13 residues long. For this clone: Its antigen is not identified.

With sequencing, the targeted depth ranged from 1 in 200,000 to 1 in 1 million T cells. Libraries were prepared by immunoSEQ multiplex PCR; TCRdb keeps only in-frame clonotypes and omits some of them. The sample has roughly 300,000 clones, 76% seen once. This sequence joins TRBV25-1 and TRBJ1-1; the match to TRBD1 covers 7 bases. The starting material was PBMCs, obtained at disease progression, from a patient treated with ibrutinib. This sequence originates from a human donor with chronic lymphocytic leukemia. The CDR3 reads CASSDIRGPEAFF. The DNA for the CDR3 is TGTGCCAGCAGTGACATAAGGGGGCCTGAAGCTTTCTTT.